This is a list of T cell receptor beta chains from one sample in a study of shared clonotypes between healthy human individuals. Only in-frame clones appear in the TCRdb table, and some are missing; sequencing was by immunoSEQ multiplex PCR. The sample holds hundreds of thousands of clones; about 91% are singletons and the top ten take 24%. The sample taken for sequencing was naive CD8+ T cells sorted from blood. The receptors were sampled from a man aged 25 to 40 in good health. Both conserved end residues are part of each CDR3. Fields, in order: D gene, J gene, clone size, V gene, CDR3 protein, CDR3 DNA. A D gene is named only where the DNA matches it firmly. Clone size is given for some rows only: seen once, a few or many times, or a class if the clone is expanded.

d_gene: NA; j_gene: TRBJ1-1; abundance: NA; v_gene: TRBV9; CDR3aa: CASSSQDGTEAFF; CDR3nt: TGTGCCAGCAGCAGCCAGGATGGGACTGAAGCTTTCTTT
d_gene: TRBD1; j_gene: TRBJ1-1; abundance: NA; v_gene: TRBV2; CDR3aa: CASPDRGEAEAFF; CDR3nt: TGTGCCAGCCCTGACAGGGGAGAAGCTGAAGCTTTCTTT
d_gene: NA; j_gene: TRBJ2-2; abundance: NA; v_gene: TRBV13; CDR3aa: CASSLFGSRGGRGTGELFF; CDR3nt: TGTGCCAGCAGCTTATTCGGATCGCGGGGCGGCCGGGGCACCGGGGAGCTGTTTTTT
d_gene: TRBD2; j_gene: TRBJ2-3; abundance: NA; v_gene: TRBV5-1; CDR3aa: CASSFVGLAESTDTQYF; CDR3nt: TGCGCCAGCAGCTTCGTCGGACTAGCGGAGAGCACAGATACGCAGTATTTT
d_gene: NA; j_gene: TRBJ2-7; abundance: NA; v_gene: TRBV11-2; CDR3aa: CASSSPYYEQYF; CDR3nt: TGTGCCAGCAGCTCTCCCTACTACGAGCAGTACTTC
d_gene: TRBD2; j_gene: TRBJ2-7; abundance: NA; v_gene: TRBV6-1; CDR3aa: CASNPGTSSNYEQYF; CDR3nt: TGTGCCAGCAACCCCGGGACTAGCTCTAACTACGAGCAGTACTTC
d_gene: NA; j_gene: TRBJ2-7; abundance: once; v_gene: TRBV7-6; CDR3aa: CASSLDGAEQYF; CDR3nt: TGTGCCAGCAGCTTAGATGGGGCCGAGCAGTACTTC
d_gene: NA; j_gene: TRBJ2-7; abundance: NA; v_gene: TRBV27; CDR3aa: CASSWGTKEQYF; CDR3nt: TGTGCCAGCAGTTGGGGGACGAAGGAGCAGTACTTC
d_gene: NA; j_gene: TRBJ2-1; abundance: NA; v_gene: TRBV5-6; CDR3aa: CASSSWTEQRFF; CDR3nt: TGTGCCAGCAGCTCATGGACCGAGCAGCGGTTCTTC
d_gene: TRBD1; j_gene: TRBJ2-1; abundance: NA; v_gene: TRBV7-9; CDR3aa: CASSPDRGMDEQFF; CDR3nt: TGTGCCAGCAGCCCGGACAGGGGAATGGATGAGCAGTTCTTC